The present T cell receptor beta chain was sequenced within a study of CD8+ T cells in alopecia areata. Study results and limitations: Among the top 100, expanded CD8+ clones, as well as scalp clonality, were significantly decreased by tofacitinib.

Sequencing used cDNA as its template, made by extracting RNA and reverse transcribing it. Profiling relied on immunoSEQ multiplex PCR, and the TCRdb table lists in-frame clones only, not all of them. This sample carries some 110,000 clones, 50% to 75% of them seen once, and the ten largest clones take roughly an eighth. Comments on this clone: The antigen remains undetermined.

The treatment denotes: oral pan-JAK inhibitor, 5-10 mg twice daily. The sequences come from CD8+ T cells sorted from blood, collected at week 24, from a patient treated with tofacitinib. The receptor was isolated from a human donor with alopecia areata.

The CDR3 DNA sequence: TGTGCCAGCAGCCCGACTCTTCAAGAGACCCAGTACTTC. Encoded protein: CASSPTLQETQYF. The J gene is TRBJ2-5, the V gene TRBV7-3; D not certain. The CDR3 spans 13 residues. Trimming removed 5 bases at V and 2 bases at J, with 9 bases between. Germline V lookup: CDR1 SGHTA, CDR2 FQGTGA.